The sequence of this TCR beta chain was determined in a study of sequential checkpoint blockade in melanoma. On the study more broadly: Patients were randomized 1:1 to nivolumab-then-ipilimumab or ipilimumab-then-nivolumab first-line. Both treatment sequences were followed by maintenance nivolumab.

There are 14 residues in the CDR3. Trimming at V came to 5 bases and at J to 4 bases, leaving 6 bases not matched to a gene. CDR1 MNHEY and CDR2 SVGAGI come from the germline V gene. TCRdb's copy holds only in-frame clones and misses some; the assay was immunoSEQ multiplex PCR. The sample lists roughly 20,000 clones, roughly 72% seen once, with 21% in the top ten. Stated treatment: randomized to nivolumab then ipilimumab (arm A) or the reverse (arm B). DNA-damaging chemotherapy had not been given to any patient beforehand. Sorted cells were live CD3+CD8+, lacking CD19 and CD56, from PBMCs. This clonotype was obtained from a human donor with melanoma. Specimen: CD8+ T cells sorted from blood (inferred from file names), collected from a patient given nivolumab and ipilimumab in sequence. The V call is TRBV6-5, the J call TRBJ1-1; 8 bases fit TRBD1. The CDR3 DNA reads TGTGCCAGCAGTCCGAGGACAGGGATCACTGAAGCTTTCTTT. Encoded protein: CASSPRTGITEAFF.